The source of this T cell receptor (beta chain) is a study of metastatic and nonmetastatic thyroid tumors. Study-wide results and caveats: Benign nodules were reported to have significantly lower TCR beta diversity than malignant thyroid tumors, in blood and tumor.

By frequency in the sample, this clone is medium-sized. The antigen remains unidentified. Every patient was untreated before thyroid surgery. V lost 3 bases to trimming and J lost 2 bases; unmatched junction nucleotides: 13. The CDR3 runs to 17 residues. Germline V gives CDR1 DFQATT, CDR2 SNEGSKA (reference sequence). Authors' analysis steps: Clinicopathological groups of papillary thyroid cancer showed CDR3 differences that were used to build a distant-metastasis classifier. TCRdb recomputed clones from the PCR reads via MiXCR. The V and J calls shown here were made by TCRdb, not taken from the authors' results. The sample consists of under 20,000 clones, around 3.8% of them appearing once.

This receptor was obtained from a female donor with papillary thyroid cancer or a benign thyroid nodule (not recorded which). Some clones in this sample may be carry-over from other donors' samples. V is TRBV20-1 and J is TRBJ2-1, with TRBD2 matching 7 bases. The source material was tumor tissue. CDR3 DNA sequence: TGCAGTGCTAGGGACGTTGGCGGGAGAACGGCCTACAATGAGCAGTTCTTC. Its translation: CSARDVGGRTAYNEQFF.